A selection of T cell receptor beta chains follows, all from one sample in a study of shared clonotypes between healthy human individuals. Some clones are missing from TCRdb's copy, which holds only in-frame ones; the method was immunoSEQ multiplex PCR. The data contain 2 million to 3 million clones, approximately 94% of them seen just once; the ten biggest clones take up around 0.15%. Sample: naive CD4+ T cells sorted from blood. The receptors originated from a man in his late teens or twenties in good health. The CDR3 runs from the conserved cysteine through the conserved F or W. D genes are given only for firm matches. Size is stated for part of the rows, as once, few or many counts, or as a class when the clone is expanded.

j_gene: TRBJ2-7; abundance: .; d_gene: TRBD2; v_gene: TRBV5-6; CDR3aa: CASSSIAGEAYEQYF; CDR3nt: TGTGCCAGCAGCTCCATAGCGGGAGAGGCGTACGAGCAGTACTTC
j_gene: TRBJ2-1; abundance: .; d_gene: .; v_gene: TRBV25-1; CDR3aa: CASSESLLGYNEQFF; CDR3nt: TGTGCCAGCAGTGAGTCTTTGTTAGGCTACAATGAGCAGTTCTTC
j_gene: TRBJ1-1; abundance: .; d_gene: .; v_gene: TRBV5-1; CDR3aa: CASSLIMAAGNTEAFF; CDR3nt: TGCGCCAGCAGCTTGATAATGGCGGCAGGGAACACTGAAGCTTTCTTT
j_gene: TRBJ1-1; abundance: once; d_gene: .; v_gene: TRBV4-1; CDR3aa: CASSLDFSSTEGGKAEAFF; CDR3nt: TGCGCCAGCAGCCTCGACTTTTCGTCGACGGAGGGTGGAAAAGCTGAAGCTTTCTTT
j_gene: TRBJ2-1; abundance: .; d_gene: TRBD2; v_gene: TRBV19; CDR3aa: CASSQGSGSGSYNEQFF; CDR3nt: TGTGCCAGTAGCCAAGGTAGCGGGAGTGGTTCCTACAATGAGCAGTTCTTC
j_gene: TRBJ2-7; abundance: .; d_gene: TRBD1; v_gene: TRBV5-1; CDR3aa: CASSSGQGGGEQYF; CDR3nt: TGCGCCAGCAGCTCAGGACAGGGGGGAGGCGAGCAGTACTTC
j_gene: TRBJ1-2; abundance: .; d_gene: TRBD1; v_gene: TRBV10-3; CDR3aa: CAISQDRGLEGYTF; CDR3nt: TGTGCCATCAGCCAAGACAGGGGGCTGGAGGGCTACACCTTC
j_gene: TRBJ2-3; abundance: .; d_gene: .; v_gene: TRBV11-2; CDR3aa: CASSLDGSGGDTQYF; CDR3nt: TGTGCCAGCAGCTTAGACGGGAGCGGTGGAGATACGCAGTATTTT
j_gene: TRBJ2-6; abundance: .; d_gene: .; v_gene: TRBV14; CDR3aa: CASSQDEGPGANVLTF; CDR3nt: TGTGCCAGCAGCCAAGATGAAGGGCCCGGGGCCAACGTCCTGACTTTC
j_gene: TRBJ1-4; abundance: .; d_gene: .; v_gene: TRBV29-1; CDR3aa: CSVRGLGEKLFF; CDR3nt: TGCAGCGTTAGGGGTTTGGGAGAAAAACTGTTTTTT
j_gene: TRBJ2-7; abundance: .; d_gene: TRBD2; v_gene: TRBV5-1; CDR3aa: CASSLNSGSSYEQYF; CDR3nt: TGCGCCAGCAGCTTGAACAGCGGGAGCTCCTACGAGCAGTACTTC
j_gene: TRBJ2-5; abundance: .; d_gene: .; v_gene: TRBV12-5; CDR3aa: CASGLALDSRETQYF; CDR3nt: TGTGCTAGTGGTTTGGCACTGGACAGTAGAGAGACCCAGTACTTC
j_gene: TRBJ2-1; abundance: .; d_gene: .; v_gene: TRBV6-1; CDR3aa: CASSGQISNEQFF; CDR3nt: TGTGCCAGCAGCGGACAGATTTCTAATGAGCAGTTCTTC
j_gene: TRBJ2-7; abundance: .; d_gene: .; v_gene: TRBV4-3; CDR3aa: CASSQDIKGAEGTYEQYF; CDR3nt: TGCGCCAGCAGCCAAGATATAAAGGGAGCGGAAGGGACCTACGAGCAGTACTTC
j_gene: TRBJ1-3; abundance: .; d_gene: .; v_gene: TRBV5-5; CDR3aa: CASNFPGRNTIYF; CDR3nt: TGTGCCAGCAACTTCCCCGGACGGAACACCATATATTTT
j_gene: TRBJ1-6; abundance: .; d_gene: TRBD1; v_gene: TRBV10-3; CDR3aa: CAISSGTGSSPLHF; CDR3nt: TGTGCCATCAGTTCCGGGACAGGGAGTTCACCCCTCCACTTT
j_gene: TRBJ2-3; abundance: .; d_gene: TRBD2; v_gene: TRBV27; CDR3aa: CASSLSKGLAGDTQYF; CDR3nt: TGTGCCAGCAGTTTATCGAAGGGACTAGCTGGAGATACGCAGTATTTT
j_gene: TRBJ2-7; abundance: .; d_gene: .; v_gene: TRBV2; CDR3aa: CASSSGQVLYEQYF; CDR3nt: TGTGCCAGCTCATCGGGACAAGTGCTCTACGAGCAGTACTTC
j_gene: TRBJ2-2; abundance: .; d_gene: .; v_gene: TRBV21-1; CDR3aa: CASSPGPGFPPGELFF; CDR3nt: TGTGCCAGCAGCCCGGGTCCGGGGTTCCCCCCCGGGGAGCTGTTTTTT
j_gene: TRBJ2-5; abundance: .; d_gene: .; v_gene: TRBV5-1; CDR3aa: CASSFVDQETQYF; CDR3nt: TGCGCCAGCAGCTTCGTGGATCAAGAGACCCAGTACTTC
j_gene: TRBJ2-7; abundance: .; d_gene: TRBD1; v_gene: TRBV6-5; CDR3aa: CASSYSLQGALYEQYF; CDR3nt: TGTGCCAGCAGTTACTCGTTACAGGGGGCGCTTTACGAGCAGTACTTC
j_gene: TRBJ2-4; abundance: .; d_gene: TRBD2; v_gene: TRBV6-5; CDR3aa: CASSYMTSGVSIQYF; CDR3nt: TGTGCCAGCAGTTACATGACTAGCGGGGTGTCCATTCAGTACTTC
j_gene: TRBJ2-7; abundance: .; d_gene: TRBD1; v_gene: TRBV29-1; CDR3aa: CSVEVNRGPSSYEQYF; CDR3nt: TGCAGCGTTGAAGTTAACAGGGGGCCGAGCTCCTACGAGCAGTACTTC
j_gene: TRBJ2-5; abundance: .; d_gene: TRBD1; v_gene: TRBV6-1; CDR3aa: CASSDRGQEKETQYF; CDR3nt: TGTGCCAGCAGTGATAGGGGACAGGAGAAAGAGACCCAGTACTTC
j_gene: TRBJ1-4; abundance: .; d_gene: .; v_gene: TRBV5-1; CDR3aa: CASSANKEKLFF; CDR3nt: TGCGCCAGCAGCGCGAACAAGGAAAAACTGTTTTTT
j_gene: TRBJ2-5; abundance: .; d_gene: TRBD2; v_gene: TRBV13; CDR3aa: CASSRRTSGGLEGTQYF; CDR3nt: TGTGCCAGCAGCCGTAGGACTAGCGGGGGGCTGGAGGGGACCCAGTACTTC
j_gene: TRBJ2-7; abundance: .; d_gene: TRBD2; v_gene: TRBV6-1; CDR3aa: CASSLGTSGSYEQYF; CDR3nt: TGTGCCAGCTCCTTAGGGACTAGCGGATCCTACGAGCAGTACTTC
j_gene: TRBJ1-6; abundance: .; d_gene: .; v_gene: TRBV7-2; CDR3aa: CASRLDRQLNSPLHF; CDR3nt: TGTGCCAGCAGGTTGGATAGACAGTTAAATTCACCCCTCCACTTT
j_gene: TRBJ2-1; abundance: once; d_gene: .; v_gene: TRBV6-6; CDR3aa: CASSPLEIRNEQFF; CDR3nt: TGTGCCAGCAGTCCCCTAGAGATACGCAATGAGCAGTTCTTC
j_gene: TRBJ1-1; abundance: .; d_gene: .; v_gene: TRBV30; CDR3aa: CAWSMGYTEAFF; CDR3nt: TGTGCCTGGAGTATGGGGTACACTGAAGCTTTCTTT
j_gene: TRBJ2-5; abundance: .; d_gene: TRBD2; v_gene: TRBV28; CDR3aa: CASSPGTSGGETQYF; CDR3nt: TGTGCCAGCAGTCCCGGGACTAGCGGGGGCGAGACCCAGTACTTC
j_gene: TRBJ2-1; abundance: .; d_gene: .; v_gene: TRBV5-1; CDR3aa: CASSLSSYNEQFF; CDR3nt: TGCGCCAGCAGCTTAAGCTCCTACAATGAGCAGTTCTTC
j_gene: TRBJ1-1; abundance: .; d_gene: .; v_gene: TRBV19; CDR3aa: CASSQGGGRGSTEAFF; CDR3nt: TGTGCCAGTAGCCAAGGGGGGGGGCGAGGATCCACTGAAGCTTTCTTT
j_gene: TRBJ1-2; abundance: .; d_gene: TRBD1; v_gene: TRBV7-2; CDR3aa: CASSSRTGRVVGYTF; CDR3nt: TGTGCCAGCAGCTCCCGGACAGGTCGGGTGGTAGGCTACACCTTC
j_gene: TRBJ1-4; abundance: .; d_gene: .; v_gene: TRBV30; CDR3aa: CAWSVPWRQENEKLFF; CDR3nt: TGTGCCTGGAGTGTACCCTGGAGACAGGAAAATGAAAAACTGTTTTTT
j_gene: TRBJ2-1; abundance: .; d_gene: .; v_gene: TRBV7-2; CDR3aa: CASSLDGAPYNEQFF; CDR3nt: TGTGCCAGCAGCTTAGACGGGGCTCCCTACAATGAGCAGTTCTTC
j_gene: TRBJ1-6; abundance: .; d_gene: TRBD1; v_gene: TRBV5-6; CDR3aa: CASEEGQGNSPLHF; CDR3nt: TGTGCCAGCGAGGAGGGACAGGGGAATTCACCCCTCCACTTT
j_gene: TRBJ1-3; abundance: .; d_gene: .; v_gene: TRBV11-3; CDR3aa: CASSLDTSGNTIYF; CDR3nt: TGTGCCAGCAGCTTGGATACCTCTGGAAACACCATATATTTT
j_gene: TRBJ2-3; abundance: once; d_gene: TRBD1; v_gene: TRBV10-1; CDR3aa: CASSEVGQGATDTQYF; CDR3nt: TGCGCCAGCAGTGAAGTTGGACAGGGGGCCACAGATACGCAGTATTTT
j_gene: TRBJ2-7; abundance: .; d_gene: .; v_gene: TRBV18; CDR3aa: CASSPLGGPYEQYF; CDR3nt: TGTGCCAGCTCACCCCTCGGAGGGCCCTACGAGCAGTACTTC
j_gene: TRBJ1-5; abundance: .; d_gene: .; v_gene: TRBV7-9; CDR3aa: CASSSDTQGNQPQHF; CDR3nt: TGTGCCAGCAGTTCCGACACCCAAGGGAATCAGCCCCAGCATTTT
j_gene: TRBJ1-5; abundance: once; d_gene: .; v_gene: TRBV27; CDR3aa: CASSLYGGMGSQHF; CDR3nt: TGTGCCAGCAGTTTATATGGCGGAATGGGGTCCCAGCATTTT
j_gene: TRBJ2-2; abundance: once; d_gene: TRBD1; v_gene: TRBV5-1; CDR3aa: CASSPTGGSGELFF; CDR3nt: TGCGCCAGCAGCCCAACAGGGGGCTCCGGGGAGCTGTTTTTT
j_gene: TRBJ1-1; abundance: .; d_gene: .; v_gene: TRBV2; CDR3aa: CASSEAPQGAFF; CDR3nt: TGTGCCAGCAGTGAAGCCCCCCAAGGGGCTTTCTTT
j_gene: TRBJ1-6; abundance: .; d_gene: TRBD1; v_gene: TRBV5-1; CDR3aa: CASSLGAGGAESPLHF; CDR3nt: TGCGCCAGCAGCTTGGGGGCAGGGGGCGCGGAATCACCCCTCCACTTT
j_gene: TRBJ2-3; abundance: .; d_gene: .; v_gene: TRBV29-1; CDR3aa: CSVEPNTDTQYF; CDR3nt: TGCAGCGTTGAGCCAAACACAGATACGCAGTATTTT
j_gene: TRBJ2-5; abundance: once; d_gene: TRBD2; v_gene: TRBV18; CDR3aa: CASSPRGGLGDQETQYF; CDR3nt: TGTGCCAGCTCACCACGGGGCGGACTAGGGGACCAAGAGACCCAGTACTTC
j_gene: TRBJ1-1; abundance: .; d_gene: .; v_gene: TRBV5-4; CDR3aa: CASSSTAMNTEAFF; CDR3nt: TGTGCCAGCAGCTCTACAGCGATGAACACTGAAGCTTTCTTT
j_gene: TRBJ1-2; abundance: .; d_gene: TRBD1; v_gene: TRBV9; CDR3aa: CASSEGGTGTYGYTF; CDR3nt: TGTGCCAGCAGCGAGGGGGGGACAGGCACCTATGGCTACACCTTC
j_gene: TRBJ2-3; abundance: .; d_gene: .; v_gene: TRBV5-5; CDR3aa: CASSSRGGTDTQYF; CDR3nt: TGTGCCAGCAGCTCGAGGGGGGGCACAGATACGCAGTATTTT
j_gene: TRBJ2-7; abundance: .; d_gene: .; v_gene: TRBV5-1; CDR3aa: CASSLGLGPYEQYF; CDR3nt: TGCGCCAGCAGCTTGGGTCTGGGACCCTACGAGCAGTACTTC
j_gene: TRBJ1-5; abundance: .; d_gene: .; v_gene: TRBV27; CDR3aa: CASSLYGRNGNQPQHF; CDR3nt: TGTGCCAGCAGTTTGTATGGGAGGAACGGCAATCAGCCCCAGCATTTT
j_gene: TRBJ2-5; abundance: .; d_gene: TRBD2; v_gene: TRBV9; CDR3aa: CASSPRGVQETQYF; CDR3nt: TGTGCCAGCAGCCCGCGGGGGGTCCAAGAGACCCAGTACTTC
j_gene: TRBJ2-1; abundance: .; d_gene: .; v_gene: TRBV7-8; CDR3aa: CASSLGMWQGAYNEQFF; CDR3nt: TGTGCCAGCAGCTTAGGGATGTGGCAGGGTGCGTACAATGAGCAGTTCTTC
j_gene: TRBJ2-3; abundance: .; d_gene: .; v_gene: TRBV7-2; CDR3aa: CASSLELGRSTDTQYF; CDR3nt: TGTGCCAGCAGCTTAGAGTTGGGCAGAAGCACAGATACGCAGTATTTT
j_gene: TRBJ1-1; abundance: .; d_gene: TRBD1; v_gene: TRBV2; CDR3aa: CASSPGQGAAFF; CDR3nt: TGTGCCAGCAGTCCGGGACAGGGGGCGGCTTTCTTT
j_gene: TRBJ1-2; abundance: .; d_gene: .; v_gene: TRBV5-1; CDR3aa: CASSLGGNGYTF; CDR3nt: TGCGCCAGCAGCCTGGGGGGGAATGGCTACACCTTC
j_gene: TRBJ1-4; abundance: .; d_gene: .; v_gene: TRBV10-3; CDR3aa: CAIQQGGGEKLFF; CDR3nt: TGTGCCATCCAACAGGGAGGTGGCGAAAAACTGTTTTTT
j_gene: TRBJ1-1; abundance: .; d_gene: .; v_gene: TRBV9; CDR3aa: CASSVAPETEAFF; CDR3nt: TGTGCCAGCAGCGTAGCGCCGGAGACTGAAGCTTTCTTT
j_gene: TRBJ2-1; abundance: .; d_gene: TRBD2; v_gene: TRBV7-9; CDR3aa: CASSSQTPRGVLDEQFF; CDR3nt: TGTGCCAGCAGCTCCCAGACCCCGCGGGGGGTGTTGGATGAGCAGTTCTTC